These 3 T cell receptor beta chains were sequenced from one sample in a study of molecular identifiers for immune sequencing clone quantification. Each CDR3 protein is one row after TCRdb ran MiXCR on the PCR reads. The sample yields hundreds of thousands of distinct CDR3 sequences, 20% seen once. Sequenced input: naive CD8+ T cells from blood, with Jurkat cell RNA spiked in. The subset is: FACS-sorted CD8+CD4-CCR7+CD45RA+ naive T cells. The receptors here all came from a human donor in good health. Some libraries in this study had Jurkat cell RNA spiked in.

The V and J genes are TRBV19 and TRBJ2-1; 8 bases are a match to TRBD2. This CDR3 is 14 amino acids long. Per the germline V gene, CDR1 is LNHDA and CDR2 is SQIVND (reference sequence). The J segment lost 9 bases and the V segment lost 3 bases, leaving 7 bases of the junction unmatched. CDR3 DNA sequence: TGTGCCAGTAGTATGGGCGGGGGGTCTGTTGAGCAGTTCTTC. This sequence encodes CASSMGGGSVEQFF.

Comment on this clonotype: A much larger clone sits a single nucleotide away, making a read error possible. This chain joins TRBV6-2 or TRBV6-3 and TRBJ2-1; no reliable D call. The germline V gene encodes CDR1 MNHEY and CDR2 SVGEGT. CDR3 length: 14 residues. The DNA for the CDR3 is TGTGCCGGCAGTTGGATAGGGTCAGAGGATGAGCAGTTCTTC. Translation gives CAGSWIGSEDEQFF.

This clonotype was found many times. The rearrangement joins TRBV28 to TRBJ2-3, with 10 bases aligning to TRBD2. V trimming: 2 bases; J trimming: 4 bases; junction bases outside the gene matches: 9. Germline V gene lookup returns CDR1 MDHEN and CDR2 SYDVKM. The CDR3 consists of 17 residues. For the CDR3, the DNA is TGTGCCAGCAGTTTAGATACTAGCGGGAACGTGGCAGATACGCAGTATTTT. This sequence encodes CASSLDTSGNVADTQYF.